A single sample gave rise to the 5 T cell receptor beta chains below, sequenced in a study of T-cell reconstitution after alpha-beta-depleted transplantation in children. Unique molecular identifiers were built into the TCRbeta library. TCRdb redid the calling of the PCR reads with MiXCR, one entry per CDR3 protein. The sample includes 200,000 to 300,000 distinct CDR3 sequences, over 20% seen only once; the top ten take 2% to 3%. Sequenced here: PBMCs, sampled before TCRalphabeta/CD19-depleted stem cell transplant. All receptors derive from a girl aged 2-10 years with Fanconi anemia, due to receive a stem cell transplant.

This clonotype occurred once. This chain connects TRBV6-2 or TRBV6-3 to TRBJ2-1; D might be TRBD1 (6 bases). CDR3 length: 15 residues. The V gene's germline CDR1 is MNHEY and CDR2 SVGEGT. V was clipped by 6 bases and J by 3 bases, with 15 bases between them. The CDR3 protein is CASSKTGSIYNEQFF. The CDR3 DNA reads as TGTGCCAGCAGCAAAACAGGGTCCATCTACAATGAGCAGTTCTTC.

This clonotype was counted at least ten times. The rearrangement uses TRBV10-3 and TRBJ2-2; TRBD1 might be the D (6 bases). CDR1 and CDR2 (germline): ENHRY, SYGVKD. The V gene lost 8 bases and the J gene lost 9 bases, with 19 bases spanning the gap. The CDR3 has 14 residues. The CDR3 reads CAIGFETGTRELFF. The CDR3 DNA follows: TGTGCCATCGGTTTTGAGACAGGCACTAGGGAGCTGTTTTTT.

This clonotype occurred many times. This chain links TRBV29-1 with TRBJ2-1; D gene uncertain. This CDR3 contains 16 residues. Trimming shortened V by 0 bases and J by 0 bases, and 12 bases separated the two germline ends. Per the germline V gene, CDR1 is SQVTM and CDR2 is ANQGSEA. The CDR3 spells CSVEDRPFSSYNEQFF. CDR3 sequence (DNA): TGCAGCGTTGAAGATAGGCCCTTTTCCTCCTACAATGAGCAGTTCTTC.

This clonotype was detected many times. The rearrangement uses TRBV12-3 or TRBV12-4 and TRBJ2-7; a weak D match, TRBD2 (5 bases). The V gene lost 2 bases and the J gene lost 2 bases, with 7 bases spanning the gap. This CDR3 region has 13 residues. CDR3 coding DNA: TGTGCCAGCAGTTTACTAGCAACCTACGAGCAGTACTTC. Translated, it gives CASSLLATYEQYF.

The chain uses TRBV27 and TRBJ2-1; D is unresolved. V was cut by 4 bases and J by 4 bases, with 8 bases left in between. The germline gives CDR1 MNHEY, CDR2 SMNVEV (reference sequence). The CDR3 loop spans 13 amino acids. CDR3 protein: CASSSYWYNEQFF. The CDR3 nucleotides read TGTGCCAGCAGTTCTTACTGGTACAATGAGCAGTTCTTC.